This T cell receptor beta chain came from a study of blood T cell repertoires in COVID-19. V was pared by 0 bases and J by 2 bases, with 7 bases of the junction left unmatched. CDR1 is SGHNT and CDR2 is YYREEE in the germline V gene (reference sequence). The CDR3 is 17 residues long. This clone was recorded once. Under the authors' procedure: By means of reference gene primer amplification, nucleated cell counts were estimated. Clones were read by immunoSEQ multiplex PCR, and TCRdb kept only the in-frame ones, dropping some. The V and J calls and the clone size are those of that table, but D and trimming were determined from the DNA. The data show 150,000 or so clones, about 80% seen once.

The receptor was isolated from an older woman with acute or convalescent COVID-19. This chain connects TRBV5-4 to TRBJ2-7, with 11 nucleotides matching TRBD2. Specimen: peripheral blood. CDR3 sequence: CASSLGLAGGLPYEQYF. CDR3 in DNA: TGTGCCAGCAGCTTGGGGCTAGCGGGAGGACTCCCCTACGAGCAGTACTTC.